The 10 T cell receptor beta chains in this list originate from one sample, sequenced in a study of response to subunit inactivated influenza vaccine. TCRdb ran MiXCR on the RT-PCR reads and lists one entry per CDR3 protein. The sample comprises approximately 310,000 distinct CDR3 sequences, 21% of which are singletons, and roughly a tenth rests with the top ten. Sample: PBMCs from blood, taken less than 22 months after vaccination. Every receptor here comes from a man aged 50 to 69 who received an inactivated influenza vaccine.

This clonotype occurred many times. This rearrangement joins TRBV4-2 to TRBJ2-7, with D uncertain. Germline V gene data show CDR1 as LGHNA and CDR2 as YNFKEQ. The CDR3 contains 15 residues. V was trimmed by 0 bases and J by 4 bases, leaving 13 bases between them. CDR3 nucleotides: TGTGCCAGCAGCCAAGATTTGGTCAGAAAGTACGAGCAGTACTTC. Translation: CASSQDLVRKYEQYF.

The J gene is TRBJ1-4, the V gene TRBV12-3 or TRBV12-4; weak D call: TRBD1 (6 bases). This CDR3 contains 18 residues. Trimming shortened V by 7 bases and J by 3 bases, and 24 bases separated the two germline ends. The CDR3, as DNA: TGTGCCAGCACCACCGGGACACCAGGGAGTGGGGCTAATGAAAAACTGTTTTTT. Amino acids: CASTTGTPGSGANEKLFF.

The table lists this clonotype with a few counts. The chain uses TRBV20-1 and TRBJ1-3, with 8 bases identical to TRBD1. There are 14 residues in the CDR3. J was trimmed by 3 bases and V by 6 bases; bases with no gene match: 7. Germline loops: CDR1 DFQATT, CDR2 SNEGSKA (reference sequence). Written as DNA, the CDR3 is TGCAGTGCAAATAAACAGGGGGTTGGAAACACCATATATTTT. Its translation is CSANKQGVGNTIYF.

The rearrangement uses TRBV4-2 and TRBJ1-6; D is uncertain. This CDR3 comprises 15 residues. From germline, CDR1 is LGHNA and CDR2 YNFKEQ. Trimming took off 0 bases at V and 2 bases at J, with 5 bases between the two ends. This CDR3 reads CASSQEGPYNSPLHF. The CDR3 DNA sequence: TGTGCCAGCAGCCAAGAAGGCCCCTATAATTCACCCCTCCACTTT.

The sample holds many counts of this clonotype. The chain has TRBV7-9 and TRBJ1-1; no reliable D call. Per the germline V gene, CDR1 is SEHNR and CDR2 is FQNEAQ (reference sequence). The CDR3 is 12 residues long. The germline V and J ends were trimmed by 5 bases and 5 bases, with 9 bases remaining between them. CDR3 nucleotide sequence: TGTGCCAGCAGCACAACAATGACTGAAGCTTTCTTT. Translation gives CASSTTMTEAFF.

CDR3 region: CSALVSETQYF. The CDR3 DNA sequence: TGCAGTGCCCTCGTCTCGGAGACCCAGTACTTC. This chain connects TRBV20-1 to TRBJ2-5; D is undetermined. The germline CDR1 and CDR2 sequences are DFQATT and SNEGSKA (reference sequence). V lost 6 bases and J 5 bases, leaving 10 bases between the germline ends. The CDR3 is 11 amino acids.

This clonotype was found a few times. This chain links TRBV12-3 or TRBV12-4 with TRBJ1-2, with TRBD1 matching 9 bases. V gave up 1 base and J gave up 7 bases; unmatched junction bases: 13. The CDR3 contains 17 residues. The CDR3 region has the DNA TGTGCCAGCAGTTTAGTGGGGACAGGGATTTTATTGGGTGGCTACACCTTC. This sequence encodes CASSLVGTGILLGGYTF.

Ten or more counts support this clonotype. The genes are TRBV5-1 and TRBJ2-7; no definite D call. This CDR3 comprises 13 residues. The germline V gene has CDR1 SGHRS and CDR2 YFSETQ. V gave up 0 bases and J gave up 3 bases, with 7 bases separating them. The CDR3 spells CASSLDLGYEQYF. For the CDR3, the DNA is TGCGCCAGCAGCTTGGATCTAGGCTACGAGCAGTACTTC.

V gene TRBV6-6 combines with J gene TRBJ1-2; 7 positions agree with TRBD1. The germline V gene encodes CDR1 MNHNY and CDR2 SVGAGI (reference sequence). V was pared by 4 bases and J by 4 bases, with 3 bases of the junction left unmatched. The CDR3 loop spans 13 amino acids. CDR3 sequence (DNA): TGTGCCAGCAGTTCCCGGGACAGCTATGGCTACACCTTC. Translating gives CASSSRDSYGYTF.

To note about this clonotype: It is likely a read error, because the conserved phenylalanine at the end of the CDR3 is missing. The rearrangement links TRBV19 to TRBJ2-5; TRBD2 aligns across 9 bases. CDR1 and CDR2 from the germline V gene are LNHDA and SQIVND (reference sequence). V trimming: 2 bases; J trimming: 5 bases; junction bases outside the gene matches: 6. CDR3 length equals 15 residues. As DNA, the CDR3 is TGTGCCAGTAGTATAAAAGCGGGGGGCCGGGAGACCCAGTACTGC. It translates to CASSIKAGGRETQYC.